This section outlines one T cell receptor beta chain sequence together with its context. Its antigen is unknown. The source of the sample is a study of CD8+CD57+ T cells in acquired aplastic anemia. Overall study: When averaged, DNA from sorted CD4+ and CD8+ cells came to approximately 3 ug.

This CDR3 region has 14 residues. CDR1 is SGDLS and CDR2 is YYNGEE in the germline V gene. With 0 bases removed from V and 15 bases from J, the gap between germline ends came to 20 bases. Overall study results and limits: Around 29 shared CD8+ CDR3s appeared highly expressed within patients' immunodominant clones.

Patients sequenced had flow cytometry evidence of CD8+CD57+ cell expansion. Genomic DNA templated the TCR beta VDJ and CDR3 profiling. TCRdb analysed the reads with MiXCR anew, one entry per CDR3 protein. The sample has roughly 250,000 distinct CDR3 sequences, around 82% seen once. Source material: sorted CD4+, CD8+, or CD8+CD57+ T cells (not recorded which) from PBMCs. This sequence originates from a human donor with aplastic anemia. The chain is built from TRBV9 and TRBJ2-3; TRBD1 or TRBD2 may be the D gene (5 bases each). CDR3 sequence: CASSVEGDPKNGYF. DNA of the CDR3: TGTGCCAGCAGCGTAGAAGGGGACCCGAAGAATGGCTATTTT.